Each of the 13 T cell receptor beta chains below was sequenced from the same sample in a study of blood T cell repertoires in COVID-19. Method: immunoSEQ multiplex PCR; TCRdb's copy keeps in-frame clones and lacks some. The data hold about 95,000 clones, with around 90% observed a single time. The sequenced sample consisted of peripheral blood. The receptors originated from a man in his 60s with COVID-19, enrolled during active disease.

The V gene is TRBV3-1 (or the pseudogene TRBV3-2), the J gene TRBJ1-4; 9 bases fit TRBD1. The germline V gene has CDR1 LGHDT and CDR2 YNNKEL (reference sequence). Trimming took 1 base from V and 8 from J; bases not matched to a gene: 14. The CDR3 sequence is 18 residues long. CDR3 sequence reads: CASSQGDRANEGGEKLFF. The DNA of the CDR3 is TGTGCCAGCAGCCAAGGGGACAGGGCGAATGAAGGGGGGGAAAAACTGTTTTTT.

The chain couples TRBV13 to TRBJ2-2; D may be TRBD1 (6 bases). The CDR3 contains 14 residues. V lost 5 bases, J lost 8 bases, and 15 bases lay in between. Per the germline V gene, CDR1 is PRHDT and CDR2 is FYEKMQ (reference sequence). The CDR3 nucleotides are TGTGCCAGCAGCGTGAGGACAGACGGTGGGGAGCTGTTTTTT. Protein: CASSVRTDGGELFF.

The chain recombines TRBV9 with TRBJ2-7; 7 bases align to TRBD2. This CDR3 contains 14 residues. The V and J ends lost 6 bases and 0 bases, in that order; junction bases with no gene match: 6. Germline CDR1 SGDLS, CDR2 YYNGEE. In nucleotides, the CDR3 is TGTGCCAGCAACGGTGGCGGGAGCTCCTACGAGCAGTACTTC. Translating it yields CASNGGGSSYEQYF.

V is TRBV5-4 and J is TRBJ2-1; 8 nucleotides line up with TRBD2. Looked up from germline, CDR1 is SGHNT and CDR2 is YYREEE (reference sequence). The CDR3 is made up of 15 amino acids. With 4 bases clipped from V and 1 base from J, the junction kept 4 bases outside the gene matches. The CDR3 region is CASSLSGDSYNEQFF. The CDR3 nucleotides are TGTGCCAGCAGCCTTAGCGGGGATTCCTACAATGAGCAGTTCTTC.

This clone appeared a single time. The chain joins TRBV27 to TRBJ2-3, with TRBD2 identical over 7 bases. The CDR3 consists of 15 residues. The J segment lost 2 bases and the V segment lost 6 bases, leaving 8 bases of the junction unmatched. Germline assignment: CDR1 MNHEY and CDR2 SMNVEV (reference sequence). The CDR3 sequence: CASSEPSGPTDTQYF. In DNA, the CDR3 is TGTGCCAGCAGCGAGCCTAGCGGCCCCACAGATACGCAGTATTTT.

This sequence joins TRBV19 and TRBJ2-5; D not certain. CDR3 length equals 15 residues. Trimming removed 4 bases from V and 2 bases from J, with 14 bases in between. Per germline, CDR1 LNHDA and CDR2 SQIVND (reference sequence). The CDR3 bases are TGTGCCAGTAGTAAATTCGGGTCTCCGCAAGAGACCCAGTACTTC. It specifies CASSKFGSPQETQYF.

The chain uses TRBV24-1 and TRBJ1-5, with a weak D call TRBD1 (5 bases). The V and J ends lost 5 bases and 9 bases respectively, with 13 bases between them. Germline CDR1 KGHDR, CDR2 SFDVKD. The length of the CDR3 is 13 residues. The CDR3 sequence: CATSAAAGRPQHF. The CDR3 DNA sequence: TGTGCCACCAGTGCGGCGGCGGGGCGGCCCCAGCATTTT.

V and J are TRBV25-1 and TRBJ2-7; 11 bases align to TRBD2. With V trimmed by 2 bases and J by 5 bases, 2 bases remained unmatched. Germline V gene lookup returns CDR1 MGHDK and CDR2 SYGVNS. This CDR3 is built from 14 residues. The CDR3 loop reads CASSEVAGGNEQYF. CDR3 DNA: TGTGCCAGCAGTGAAGTAGCGGGAGGGAACGAGCAGTACTTC.

This clone has only a few counts. The rearrangement links TRBV5-6 to TRBJ1-2; D is perhaps TRBD1 (6 bases). The CDR3 has 15 amino acids. CDR1 and CDR2 from the germline V gene are SGHDT and YYEEEE. Trimming removed 5 bases from V and 7 bases from J, with 21 bases in between. DNA of the CDR3: TGTGCCAGCAGGCCCCCGGGGGGGCCGGCACGTGGCTACACCTTC. This gives the protein CASRPPGGPARGYTF. Supplemented by reference TRBV5-6 and TRBJ1-2, the full variable domain reads DAGVTQSPTHLIKTRGQQVTLRCSPKSGHDTVSWYQQALGQGPQFIFQYYEEEERQRGNFPDRFSGHQFPNYSSELNVNALLLGDSALYLCASRPPGGPARGYTFGSGTRLTVV.

V and J are TRBV30 and TRBJ1-1; 9 nucleotides agree with TRBD1. CDR1 and CDR2 (germline): GTSNPN, SVGIG (reference sequence). The ends lost 1 base at V and 11 bases at J; junction bases unmatched: 5. The CDR3 spans 12 residues. For the CDR3, the DNA is TGTGCCTGGAGTGGGGACAGGGATTATGCTTTCTTT. This gives the protein CAWSGDRDYAFF.

CDR3 region: CATSDFGREGETQYF. In nucleotides, the CDR3 is TGTGCCACCAGTGATTTTGGCAGGGAGGGAGAGACCCAGTACTTC. The chain employs TRBV24-1 and TRBJ2-5, with TRBD2 matching 7 bases. Germline assignment: CDR1 KGHDR and CDR2 SFDVKD. CDR3 length equals 15 residues. V shed 1 base and J 4 bases; nucleotides not matched to a gene: 5.

The V and J genes are TRBV7-9 and TRBJ1-4; TRBD1 matches 9 bases. The CDR3 has 15 amino acids. Unmatched junction bases numbered 8, after V lost 5 bases and J lost 7 bases. Germline loops: CDR1 SEHNR, CDR2 FQNEAQ (reference sequence). The CDR3 bases are TGTGCCAGCAGCCCCCTCACAGGGGGCGGTGAAAAACTGTTTTTT. Its translation: CASSPLTGGGEKLFF.

This clone appeared a single time. This sequence joins TRBV30 and TRBJ2-3; D is unclear. The germline V gene encodes CDR1 GTSNPN and CDR2 SVGIG (reference sequence). V was trimmed by 3 bases and J by 6 bases, leaving 7 bases between them. The CDR3 runs to 11 residues. The CDR3 region is CAWSRLDTQYF. Written as DNA, the CDR3 is TGTGCCTGGAGCAGACTGGATACGCAGTATTTT. The full variable domain, rest sourced from reference TRBV30 and TRBJ2-3, is SQTIHQWPATLVQPVGSPLSLECTVEGTSNPNLYWYRQAAGRGLQLLFYSVGIGQISSEVPQNLSASRPQDRQFILSSKKLLLSDSGFYLCAWSRLDTQYFGPGTRLTVL.